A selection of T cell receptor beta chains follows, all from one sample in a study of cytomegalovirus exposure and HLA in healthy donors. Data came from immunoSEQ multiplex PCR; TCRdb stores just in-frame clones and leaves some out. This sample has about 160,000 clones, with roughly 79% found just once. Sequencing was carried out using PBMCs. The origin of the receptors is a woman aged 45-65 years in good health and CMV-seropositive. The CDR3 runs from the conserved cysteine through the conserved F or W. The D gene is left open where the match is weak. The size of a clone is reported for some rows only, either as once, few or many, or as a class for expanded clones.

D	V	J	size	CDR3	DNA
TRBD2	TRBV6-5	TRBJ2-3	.	CASRSGLAGGDTQYF	TGTGCCAGCAGGTCGGGACTAGCGGGGGGGGATACGCAGTATTTT
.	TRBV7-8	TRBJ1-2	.	CASSPQGLGGYTF	TGTGCCAGCAGCCCCCAGGGGTTGGGAGGCTACACCTTC
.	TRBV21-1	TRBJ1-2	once	CASSKGNRGQANYGYTF	TGTGCCAGCAGCAAGGGGAATAGGGGGCAGGCTAACTATGGCTACACCTTC
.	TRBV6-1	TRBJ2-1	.	CASSGKGSHNEQFF	TGTGCCAGCAGCGGGAAGGGAAGCCACAATGAGCAGTTCTTC
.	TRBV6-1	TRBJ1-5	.	CASSEFGRDNQPQHF	TGTGCCAGCAGTGAATTCGGCAGGGACAATCAGCCCCAGCATTTT
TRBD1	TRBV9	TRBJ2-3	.	CASSVEWTGGADTQYF	TGTGCCAGCAGCGTAGAATGGACAGGGGGCGCAGATACGCAGTATTTT
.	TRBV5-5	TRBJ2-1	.	CASSLTTINPGEQFF	TGTGCCAGCAGCTTGACCACAATCAACCCGGGTGAGCAGTTCTTC
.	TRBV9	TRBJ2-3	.	CASSVAPSPVDTQYF	TGTGCCAGCAGCGTGGCCCCTAGCCCTGTGGATACGCAGTATTTT
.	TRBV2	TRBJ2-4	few	CASSGGQADIQYF	TGTGCCAGCAGTGGGGGGCAGGCGGACATTCAGTACTTC
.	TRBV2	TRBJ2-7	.	CARSRDTASYEQYF	TGTGCCAGGAGCCGGGACACCGCCTCCTACGAGCAGTACTTC
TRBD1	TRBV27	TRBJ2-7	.	CASSPLPGQGIYEQYF	TGTGCCAGCAGTCCACTACCGGGACAGGGGATTTACGAGCAGTACTTC
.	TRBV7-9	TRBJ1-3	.	CASSLRGGDGNTIYF	TGTGCCAGCAGCCTACGGGGGGGGGACGGAAACACCATATATTTT
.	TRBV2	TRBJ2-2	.	CASSRLAGSTGELFF	TGTGCCAGCAGTCGGTTGGCGGGCTCGACGGGGGAGCTGTTTTTT
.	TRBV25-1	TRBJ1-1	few	CASSGTGPWAEAFF	TGTGCCAGCAGCGGCACAGGCCCTTGGGCTGAAGCTTTCTTT